The 10 T cell receptor beta chains listed next were all sequenced from one sample in a study of T cell clusters in autoimmune cytopenias. One tube held mixed TRB-A and TRB-B primer pools for touch-down PCR. TCRdb reprocessed the multiplex PCR reads and keeps a single row for each CDR3 protein, giving no DNA. The sample shows 11,000 or so distinct CDR3 sequences, and about 20% sits with its ten largest clones. Each sample's input was approximately 0.25 ug genomic DNA, about 38,000 genome equivalents. Another study also made use of these data, one on T cell repertoires in aging, cancer and after chemotherapy.

Sequenced material: peripheral blood. The receptors stem from a human donor in good health.

This chain uses TRBV6-5 with TRBJ1-1; TCRdb designates TRBD1, a call that cannot be tested without DNA. Germline V gives CDR1 MNHEY, CDR2 SVGAGI. CDR3 length: 13 residues. CDR3: CASSLGENTEAFF.

This clonotype ranks as medium-sized in terms of frequency. V gene TRBV5-5 combines with J gene TRBJ1-6. CDR3 length: 15 residues. Germline lookup yields CDR1 SGHKS and CDR2 YYEKEE (reference sequence). The CDR3 loop is CASIEREGRNSPLHF.

The chain carries TRBV15 and TRBJ2-1; TCRdb picks TRBD2, but there is no DNA to check that call. Germline CDR1 is LNHNV and CDR2 is YYDKDF (reference sequence). The length of the CDR3 is 15 residues. The CDR3 loop reads CATSRELAGRNEQFF.

V is TRBV6-5 and J is TRBJ2-7. This CDR3 has 11 residues. Germline V gene data show CDR1 as MNHEY and CDR2 as SVGAGI. The chain's CDR3 is CASRGTYEQYF.

CDR3 in amino acids: CATSRDAYTGELFF. V and J are TRBV15 and TRBJ2-2. The CDR3 has 14 residues. The germline gives CDR1 LNHNV, CDR2 YYDKDF (reference sequence).

The chain is built from TRBV30 and TRBJ1-1. Germline V gene lookup returns CDR1 GTSNPN and CDR2 SVGIG (reference sequence). This CDR3 is 11 amino acids long. CDR3 in amino acids: CAWSPQTEAFF. Looking up the rest from reference TRBV30 and TRBJ1-1 gives the full variable domain: SQTIHQWPATLVQPVGSPLSLECTVEGTSNPNLYWYRQAAGRGLQLLFYSVGIGQISSEVPQNLSASRPQDRQFILSSKKLLLSDSGFYLCAWSPQTEAFFGQGTRLTVV.

This CDR3 reads CASSFGDSSYNEQFF. This rearrangement joins TRBV5-8 to TRBJ2-1; the D gene TCRdb calls, TRBD1, cannot be checked with no DNA. The CDR3 has 15 amino acids. Germline V gene data show CDR1 as SGHTS and CDR2 as YDEGEE.

The rearrangement uses TRBV11-3 and TRBJ2-7. CDR1 SGHNT and CDR2 YENEEA come from the germline V gene. CDR3 length: 16 amino acids. The CDR3 sequence is CASSYSSGESSYEQYF.

The genes are TRBV11-3 and TRBJ1-4. Germline V gene data show CDR1 as SGHNT and CDR2 as YENEEA. The length of the CDR3 is 15 residues. The CDR3 reads CASSFEGFLGEKLFF. Supplemented by reference TRBV11-3 and TRBJ1-4, the full variable domain reads EAGVVQSPRYKIIEKKQPVAFWCNPISGHNTLYWYLQNLGQGPELLIRYENEEAVDDSQLPKDRFSAERLKGVDSTLKIQPAELGDSAVYLCASSFEGFLGEKLFFGSGTQLSVL.

V gene TRBV12-3 or TRBV12-4 combines with J gene TRBJ1-2. The CDR3 consists of 14 residues. CDR3 amino acids: CASTPSWGDYGYTF.